Sequencing of this T cell receptor beta chain was carried out in a study of shared clonotypes between healthy human individuals. Study overall: Participating donors consisted of two women and a few men aged 18 to 49.

Positively selected for CCR7, the CD45RO-negative cells used as naive CD8 cells excluded terminally differentiated effector memory CD45RA+ cells. Libraries were prepared by immunoSEQ multiplex PCR; TCRdb keeps only in-frame clonotypes and omits some of them. This table has about 2 million clones, over 85% appearing once. With V trimmed by 0 bases and J by 3 bases, 5 bases remained unmatched. This CDR3 has 15 amino acids. Per the germline V gene, CDR1 is MNHEY and CDR2 is SMNVEV (reference sequence). The specimen sequenced was naive CD8+ T cells sorted from blood. The TCR originated in a man between 18 and 29 years old in good health. The genes are TRBV27 and TRBJ2-7; 7 nucleotides agree with TRBD2. The CDR3: CASSLSSGTIYEQYF. The CDR3 coding sequence is TGTGCCAGCAGTTTATCTTCCGGGACTATCTACGAGCAGTACTTC.